The 31 T cell receptor beta chains below were found in one sample sequenced in a study of vaccination effects on CD4 cells after COVID-19. Expansion with viral peptide pools was applied to antigen-specific CD4+ T cells by the ViraFEST assay prior to sequencing. A 10-day culture period preceded the isolation of CD4+ T cells. Subjects were given two BNT162b2 or mRNA-1273 vaccine doses. The assay was immunoSEQ multiplex PCR, and TCRdb's table has in-frame clones only and misses some. Of 25,000 to 30,000 clones detected, 65% to 80% appear once; the ten largest clones hold about 10%. These TCRs' antigens remain unknown. Sequencing was performed on CD4+ T cells from PBMCs cultured with HCoV-NL63 spike peptides, taken after COVID-19 vaccination. These receptors originate from a human donor who received a COVID-19 vaccine.

This chain uses TRBV10-3 with TRBJ1-1, with a tentative D call TRBD1 (5 bases). This CDR3 has 14 amino acids. V was clipped by 4 bases and J by 0 bases, with 9 bases between them. Germline loops: CDR1 ENHRY, CDR2 SYGVKD. The CDR3 DNA is TGTGCCATCAGTGCACAAGGGGTGAACACTGAAGCTTTCTTT. This translates into CAISAQGVNTEAFF.

This chain connects TRBV29-1 to TRBJ1-2, with D possibly being TRBD1 (6 bases). This CDR3 is built from 12 residues. Germline CDR1 and CDR2: SQVTM and ANQGSEA. Trimming removed 5 bases at V and 6 bases at J, with 13 bases between. CDR3 in amino acids: CSVTNRDHGYTF. Written as DNA, the CDR3 is TGCAGCGTTACCAACAGGGATCATGGCTACACCTTC.

A few counts support this clone. V and J are TRBV11-2 and TRBJ1-5, with a tentative D call TRBD1 (5 bases). Germline lookup yields CDR1 SGHAT and CDR2 FQNNGV. The CDR3 extends over 18 amino acids. The ends were cut back, 0 bases at V and 2 bases at J, with 17 bases in the middle. The CDR3 coding sequence is TGTGCCAGCAGCTTAGAATTAGGCTACAGGTGGGGCAATCAGCCCCAGCATTTT. Translation: CASSLELGYRWGNQPQHF. Full variable domain (remainder filled in from reference TRBV11-2 and TRBJ1-5): EAGVAQSPRYKIIEKRQSVAFWCNPISGHATLYWYQQILGQGPKLLIQFQNNGVVDDSQLPKDRFSAERLKGVDSTLKIQPAKLEDSAVYLCASSLELGYRWGNQPQHFGDGTRLSIL.

This clone has a single count. The rearrangement links TRBV5-1 to TRBJ2-7, with 7 bases aligning to TRBD2. CDR3 length equals 12 residues. Germline lookup yields CDR1 SGHRS and CDR2 YFSETQ. V trimming: 2 bases; J trimming: 11 bases; junction bases outside the gene matches: 7. Here the CDR3 DNA reads TGCGCCAGCAGCTTTGAGGGAGGGTATAAGTACTTC. Its protein is CASSFEGGYKYF.

The chain is built from TRBV12-5 and TRBJ1-1; 8 bases match TRBD1. The V gene end was trimmed by 2 bases and the J gene end by 1 base; junction bases not matched to a gene: 3. This CDR3 is built from 15 residues. In germline, CDR1 is LGHNT, CDR2 FRNRAP. CDR3 protein: CASGLRGTGNTEAFF. CDR3 coding DNA: TGTGCTAGTGGTTTGCGTGGGACAGGGAACACTGAAGCTTTCTTT.

The V call is TRBV12-5, the J call TRBJ2-1; D is ambiguous. Deletions cut 6 bases from V and 0 bases from J, with 15 bases between. The CDR3 is 16 amino acids. Germline CDR1 LGHNT, CDR2 FRNRAP. The CDR3 reads CASGPGFTTSYNEQFF. CDR3 nucleotides: TGTGCTAGTGGCCCAGGATTTACTACCTCCTACAATGAGCAGTTCTTC.

This clone has more than one count but fewer than ten. The chain joins TRBV11-2 to TRBJ1-5, with no clear D. CDR3 length: 13 amino acids. Germline V gene sequence: CDR1 SGHAT, CDR2 FQNNGV. V gave up 1 base and J gave up 4 bases, with 5 bases separating them. CDR3 residues: CASSLAGNQPQHF. For the CDR3, the DNA is TGTGCCAGCAGCTTAGCGGGGAATCAGCCCCAGCATTTT. The full variable domain, in which reference TRBV11-2 and TRBJ1-5 provide the parts outside the CDR3, is EAGVAQSPRYKIIEKRQSVAFWCNPISGHATLYWYQQILGQGPKLLIQFQNNGVVDDSQLPKDRFSAERLKGVDSTLKIQPAKLEDSAVYLCASSLAGNQPQHFGDGTRLSIL.

The chain joins TRBV11-1 to TRBJ2-7; 9 nucleotides line up with TRBD1. The germline V gene encodes CDR1 SGHAT and CDR2 FQDESV (reference sequence). This CDR3 contains 15 residues. With 4 bases clipped from V and 1 base from J, the junction kept 5 bases outside the gene matches. CDR3 bases: TGTGCCAGCAGCTACAGGGGGCGCAGATCCTACGAGCAGTACTTC. Protein sequence: CASSYRGRRSYEQYF.

V and J are TRBV4-2 and TRBJ2-1; D is perhaps TRBD1 or TRBD2 (5 bases each). V gave up 4 bases and J gave up 9 bases, with 13 bases separating them. CDR1 is LGHNA and CDR2 is YNFKEQ in the germline V gene. The CDR3 covers 13 residues. The CDR3 DNA reads as TGTGCCAGCAGCCTGGGGGTGGGCACTGAGCAGTTCTTC. This gives the protein CASSLGVGTEQFF.

This clone was recorded a few times. The chain carries TRBV5-4 and TRBJ1-2; 8 positions match TRBD1. V lost 1 base, J lost 4 bases, and 12 bases stayed unmatched. This CDR3 is built from 17 residues. The germline gives CDR1 SGHNT, CDR2 YYREEE (reference sequence). The CDR3 loop is CASSLPNSRGRGYGYTF. CDR3 in DNA: TGTGCCAGCAGCTTGCCAAACTCCAGGGGGCGAGGCTATGGCTACACCTTC. Complete variable domain (other parts from reference TRBV5-4 and TRBJ1-2): ETGVTQSPTHLIKTRGQQVTLRCSSQSGHNTVSWYQQALGQGPQFIFQYYREEENGRGNFPPRFSGLQFPNYSSELNVNALELDDSALYLCASSLPNSRGRGYGYTFGSGTRLTVV.

V usage is TRBV3-1 (or the pseudogene TRBV3-2) and J usage is TRBJ1-5, with D unresolved. Germline values: CDR1 LGHDT, CDR2 YNNKEL (reference sequence). Trimming shortened V by 0 bases and J by 4 bases, and 10 bases separated the two germline ends. This CDR3 comprises 15 residues. As DNA, the CDR3 is TGTGCCAGCAGCCAAGATCTAACAGAGAATCAGCCCCAGCATTTT. Translating it yields CASSQDLTENQPQHF.

This clone counts as medium-sized. The chain carries TRBV5-6 and TRBJ1-2; tentative D call: TRBD1 (5 bases). V dropped 1 base and J dropped 4 bases, with 11 bases sitting between them. Germline V lookup: CDR1 SGHDT, CDR2 YYEEEE. The length of the CDR3 is 14 residues. The CDR3 bases are TGTGCCAGCAGCTTGCAGGCGGGGGTCTATGGCTACACCTTC. It yields the protein CASSLQAGVYGYTF.

V is TRBV7-9 and J is TRBJ2-1, with TRBD2 matching 8 bases. Germline assignment: CDR1 SEHNR and CDR2 FQNEAQ (reference sequence). V dropped 5 bases and J dropped 4; count of bases not matched to a gene: 13. CDR3 length equals 17 residues. CDR3 amino acids: CASSLLRVSGTYNEQFF. The CDR3 nucleotides read TGTGCCAGCAGCCTACTTCGTGTTAGCGGGACTTACAATGAGCAGTTCTTC.

V gene TRBV2 combines with J gene TRBJ2-2; 14 nucleotides agree with TRBD2. V shed 7 bases, J shed 6 bases, and the junction held 4 bases outside the gene matches. The CDR3 runs to 15 residues. Germline CDR1 is SNHLY and CDR2 is FYNNEI. The CDR3 spells CASNKGLAGAGELFF. The CDR3 DNA is TGTGCCAGCAATAAGGGACTAGCGGGAGCCGGGGAGCTGTTTTTT.

The rearrangement links TRBV7-9 to TRBJ2-2; D ambiguous. The V end was cut by 5 bases, the J end by 3 bases, with 16 bases between. Germline V lookup: CDR1 SEHNR, CDR2 FQNEAQ (reference sequence). The CDR3 runs 16 residues. The CDR3 coding sequence is TGTGCCAGCAGCCCTAACACGGTGGCCGACACCGGGGAGCTGTTTTTT. Residues: CASSPNTVADTGELFF.

The J gene is TRBJ1-2, the V gene TRBV19, with 8 positions matching TRBD1. CDR3 length equals 15 residues. V shed 7 bases and J 4 bases; nucleotides not matched to a gene: 11. Germline CDR1 and CDR2: LNHDA and SQIVND (reference sequence). The CDR3 bases are TGTGCCAGTATTGGACAGGGTCCCACTTCCTATGGCTACACCTTC. It codes for CASIGQGPTSYGYTF.

The rearrangement joins TRBV6-5 to TRBJ1-6, with D perhaps matching TRBD1 (6 bases). Trimming removed 6 bases from V and 4 bases from J, with 10 bases in between. The CDR3 has 14 amino acids. Germline V gene data show CDR1 as MNHEY and CDR2 as SVGAGI. In DNA, the CDR3 is TGTGCCAGCAGCAACAGGGCTTATAATTCACCCCTCCACTTT. Protein sequence: CASSNRAYNSPLHF.

DNA of the CDR3: TGTGCCAGCAGCATGGGGGCTAATCTAGCCAAAAACATTCAGTACTTC. It translates to CASSMGANLAKNIQYF. The J gene is TRBJ2-4, the V gene TRBV21-1; TRBD1 reflects the table's D call only, with no check against the DNA. TRBV21-1 is an annotated pseudogene. CDR3 length equals 16 residues.

The CDR3 DNA follows: TGTGCCAGCAGTGAAGCGGCATGGCTAGCCAAAAACATTCAGTACTTC. It specifies CASSEAAWLAKNIQYF. This chain connects TRBV2 to TRBJ2-4; D ambiguous. Deletions cut 0 bases from V and 0 bases from J, with 9 bases between. The CDR3 consists of 16 residues. CDR1 is SNHLY, CDR2 FYNNEI, per germline.

The J gene is TRBJ2-7, the V gene TRBV5-6; TRBD1 might be the D (5 bases). The germline CDR1 and CDR2 sequences are SGHDT and YYEEEE. The CDR3 is 15 amino acids. V lost 5 bases, J lost 0 bases, and 15 bases lay in between. The CDR3 DNA follows: TGTGCCAGCAGGGCGCAGGGTAGTGGCTCCTACGAGCAGTACTTC. Residues: CASRAQGSGSYEQYF.

The chain has TRBV2 and TRBJ2-6, with D hard to call. CDR1 is SNHLY and CDR2 is FYNNEI in the germline V gene. The CDR3 covers 14 residues. Trimming cost V 7 bases and J 1 base, with 8 bases left between them. The DNA of the CDR3 is TGTGCCAGCAATTACGGGTCTGGGGCCAACGTCCTGACTTTC. Residues: CASNYGSGANVLTF.

The gene calls are TRBV4-1 and TRBJ2-7, with D uncertain. There are 12 residues in the CDR3. The V end lost 6 bases, the J end lost 3 bases, and 9 bases lay between the germline ends. Germline loops: CDR1 MGHRA, CDR2 YSYEKL. DNA of the CDR3: TGCGCCAGCAGGTCACCGAACTACGAGCAGTACTTC. This gives the protein CASRSPNYEQYF.

The genes are TRBV18 and TRBJ2-3, with D perhaps TRBD1 (5 bases). The ends were cut back, 3 bases at V and 8 bases at J, with 12 bases in the middle. Per germline, CDR1 KGHSH and CDR2 LQKENI. The CDR3 has 13 residues. CDR3 nucleotide sequence: TGTGCCAGCTCACCGGGGCTCGATTCTACGCAGTATTTT. Translated: CASSPGLDSTQYF.

This clone came up a few times. V and J are TRBV4-1 and TRBJ1-5; unclear D gene. The CDR3 spans 15 residues. V dropped 0 bases and J dropped 2 bases, with 8 bases sitting between them. Germline values: CDR1 MGHRA, CDR2 YSYEKL. CDR3 residues: CASSQDGIRNQPQHF. In DNA form, the CDR3 reads TGCGCCAGCAGCCAAGACGGGATTCGCAATCAGCCCCAGCATTTT.

This clone is medium-sized. The chain joins TRBV6-1 to TRBJ2-2, with 8 bases identical to TRBD2. Germline assignment: CDR1 MNHNS and CDR2 SASEGT. This CDR3 has 15 residues. The V gene end was trimmed by 2 bases and the J gene end by 1 base; junction bases not matched to a gene: 0. CDR3 amino acids: CASSELAGNTGELFF. In DNA form, the CDR3 reads TGTGCCAGCAGTGAACTAGCGGGGAACACCGGGGAGCTGTTTTTT.

This sequence joins TRBV5-1 and TRBJ1-1, with 9 bases lining up with TRBD1. The CDR3 runs to 15 residues. Germline V CDR1 and CDR2: SGHRS, YFSETQ. J lost 4 bases, V lost 3 bases, and 7 bases had no gene match. As DNA, the CDR3 is TGCGCCAGCAGCTCTGGGACAGGGTCGGGCACTGAAGCTTTCTTT. Translation: CASSSGTGSGTEAFF.

V gene TRBV5-4 combines with J gene TRBJ2-7, with 7 bases identical to TRBD1. From germline, CDR1 is SGHNT and CDR2 YYREEE (reference sequence). Trimming removed 1 base from V and 2 bases from J; junction bases left unmatched: 3. The CDR3 length is 14 residues. The CDR3 here is CASSLKGATYEQYF. CDR3 nucleotides: TGTGCCAGCAGCTTGAAGGGGGCAACCTACGAGCAGTACTTC.

The chain carries TRBV25-1 and TRBJ2-1; the match to TRBD1 covers 8 bases. The CDR3 has 15 amino acids. With V trimmed by 4 bases and J by 8 bases, 10 bases remained unmatched. Per the germline V gene, CDR1 is MGHDK and CDR2 is SYGVNS. CDR3 protein: CASSGSDRGGHEQFF. The CDR3 coding sequence is TGTGCCAGCAGTGGAAGTGACAGGGGCGGGCATGAGCAGTTCTTC.

The chain uses TRBV4-1 and TRBJ2-3; D is uncertain. The CDR3 contains 15 residues. Looked up from germline, CDR1 is MGHRA and CDR2 is YSYEKL. Deletions cut 0 bases from V and 5 bases from J, with 12 bases between. CDR3 in DNA: TGCGCCAGCAGCCAAGATAGAATGCTCCGAGATACGCAGTATTTT. It is translated as CASSQDRMLRDTQYF.

This clone was counted a few times. The J gene is TRBJ1-2, the V gene TRBV19; D is unclear. CDR1 and CDR2 from the germline V gene are LNHDA and SQIVND (reference sequence). The length of the CDR3 is 14 residues. Trimming pared 4 bases from V and 4 bases from J, leaving 13 bases between. CDR3 in DNA: TGTGCCAGTAGTACAACCCCTGAAGGCTATGGCTACACCTTC. It yields the protein CASSTTPEGYGYTF.

This clone was recorded once. The chain uses TRBV9 and TRBJ1-1, with D unclear. Germline CDR1 is SGDLS and CDR2 is YYNGEE. The length of the CDR3 is 15 residues. The V end lost 0 bases, the J end lost 4 bases, and 13 bases lay between the germline ends. The DNA of the CDR3 is TGTGCCAGCAGCGTAGAATCCCGGGATCCCACTGAAGCTTTCTTT. Its protein product is CASSVESRDPTEAFF.